The clone carrying this TCR beta chain was seen once. The junction departs from the called germline gene at one end, perhaps through a read error. This entry belongs to a study of T cells and Merkel cell carcinoma outcomes. CDR1 and CDR2 from the germline V gene are LNHNV and YYDKDF (reference sequence). The CDR3 covers 17 residues. Method: immunoSEQ multiplex PCR; TCRdb's copy keeps in-frame clones and lacks some. The data contain approximately 540 clones, roughly 86% of them singletons. The J gene is TRBJ2-1, the V gene TRBV15; the match to TRBD2 covers 10 bases. The sample was tumor tissue from Merkel cell carcinoma. This TCR came from a human donor with Merkel cell carcinoma. The CDR3 protein is CATSREFQLAGFGEQFF. DNA of the CDR3: TGTGCTACCAGCAGAGAGTTTCAACTAGCGGGGTTCGGTGAGCAGTTCTTC.